Listed below are T cell receptor beta chains from one sample, sequenced in a study of cytomegalovirus exposure and HLA in healthy donors. Assay: immunoSEQ multiplex PCR; the TCRdb copy retains only in-frame clones and omits some. The table includes 150,000 to 200,000 clones, roughly 79% detected once. Sequences were obtained from PBMCs. These receptors all stem from a woman under 40 in good health and CMV-seropositive. Each CDR3 is given with its conserved first and last residue. Each record gives: CDR3 DNA, CDR3 protein, J gene, clone size, V gene, D gene. The D gene is left open where the match is weak. Part of the rows lack a size; the others show once, few, many or a class for expanded clones.

CDR3 DNA: TGTGCCAGCAGTTCGGCCGGCCTACAGGGCCCCAATCAGCCCCAGCATTTT; CDR3 protein: CASSSAGLQGPNQPQHF; J gene: TRBJ1-5; clone size: -; V gene: TRBV27; D gene: -
CDR3 DNA: TGTGCCAGCAGTGATTCCGGGAGGGAGCAGTTCTTC; CDR3 protein: CASSDSGREQFF; J gene: TRBJ2-1; clone size: -; V gene: TRBV2; D gene: TRBD2
CDR3 DNA: TGTGCCAGCAGCCCGGGACAGCTCTACACCGGGGAGCTGTTTTTT; CDR3 protein: CASSPGQLYTGELFF; J gene: TRBJ2-2; clone size: -; V gene: TRBV11-2; D gene: TRBD1
CDR3 DNA: TGTGCCAGTAGTATATCGCCGACAGGGTCGAACTATGGCTACACCTTC; CDR3 protein: CASSISPTGSNYGYTF; J gene: TRBJ1-2; clone size: -; V gene: TRBV19; D gene: TRBD1
CDR3 DNA: TGTGCCAGCCGCCAGACTAGCGGGAGCTACGAGCAGTACTTC; CDR3 protein: CASRQTSGSYEQYF; J gene: TRBJ2-7; clone size: few; V gene: TRBV27; D gene: TRBD2
CDR3 DNA: TGTGCCAGTAGCCACTCTGGGGGCGGAGGTTACGAGCAGTACTTC; CDR3 protein: CASSHSGGGGYEQYF; J gene: TRBJ2-7; clone size: -; V gene: TRBV19; D gene: -
CDR3 DNA: TGTGCCAGCAGCAAGATAGCGGGGCCAAACAATGAGCAGTTCTTC; CDR3 protein: CASSKIAGPNNEQFF; J gene: TRBJ2-1; clone size: -; V gene: TRBV6-5; D gene: TRBD2
CDR3 DNA: TGCGCCAGCAGGCGGAGAGAAGACACCGGGGAGCTGTTTTTT; CDR3 protein: CASRRREDTGELFF; J gene: TRBJ2-2; clone size: once; V gene: TRBV5-1; D gene: -
CDR3 DNA: TGTGCCAGCAGCTTAGGGACACTTAACTATGGCTACACCTTC; CDR3 protein: CASSLGTLNYGYTF; J gene: TRBJ1-2; clone size: few; V gene: TRBV7-9; D gene: -
CDR3 DNA: TGTGCCAGCAGTTACGTGGGGGGCTCCTATAATTCACCCCTCCACTTT; CDR3 protein: CASSYVGGSYNSPLHF; J gene: TRBJ1-6; clone size: -; V gene: TRBV6-5; D gene: -
CDR3 DNA: TGTGCCAGCAAGAGACAGGGGCCTGGCACCGGGGAGCTGTTTTTT; CDR3 protein: CASKRQGPGTGELFF; J gene: TRBJ2-2; clone size: -; V gene: TRBV2; D gene: TRBD1
CDR3 DNA: TGCGCCAGCGAGACAGGATCTGGGGCCAACGTCCTGACTTTC; CDR3 protein: CASETGSGANVLTF; J gene: TRBJ2-6; clone size: once; V gene: TRBV5-1; D gene: -
CDR3 DNA: TGTGCCAGCAGGACGGGACAGGGACTAGAAGCTTTCTTT; CDR3 protein: CASRTGQGLEAFF; J gene: TRBJ1-1; clone size: once; V gene: TRBV28; D gene: TRBD1
CDR3 DNA: TGTGCCAGCAGTACAACGCGGGAATCCCAAAAACTGTTTTTT; CDR3 protein: CASSTTRESQKLFF; J gene: TRBJ1-4; clone size: -; V gene: TRBV6-5; D gene: -
CDR3 DNA: TGTGCCAGCAGCCCCCGAACTTCGGAGGGGGAGCAGTTCTTC; CDR3 protein: CASSPRTSEGEQFF; J gene: TRBJ2-1; clone size: few; V gene: TRBV7-9; D gene: -
CDR3 DNA: TGTGCCATCAGTGAGGTCCTGGGGGGTTCGGACGAGCAGTACTTC; CDR3 protein: CAISEVLGGSDEQYF; J gene: TRBJ2-7; clone size: once; V gene: TRBV10-3; D gene: -
CDR3 DNA: TGTGCCAGCAGCGCAACAGGGCCCGGGGCCAACGTCCTGACTTTC; CDR3 protein: CASSATGPGANVLTF; J gene: TRBJ2-6; clone size: few; V gene: TRBV7-6; D gene: -
CDR3 DNA: TGTGCCAGCAGCTTAGTCCAGGGAACTGAAGCTTTCTTT; CDR3 protein: CASSLVQGTEAFF; J gene: TRBJ1-1; clone size: -; V gene: TRBV7-8; D gene: -
CDR3 DNA: TGTGCCAGCAGCCCCGGGACAGGGGTTATAATGAACACTGAAGCTTTCTTT; CDR3 protein: CASSPGTGVIMNTEAFF; J gene: TRBJ1-1; clone size: -; V gene: TRBV27; D gene: TRBD1
CDR3 DNA: TGTGCCAGTAGTACCGACAGGGTCTACACCTTC; CDR3 protein: CASSTDRVYTF; J gene: TRBJ1-2; clone size: -; V gene: TRBV19; D gene: TRBD1
CDR3 DNA: TGCGCCAGCAGTCACACAGGGATAGACTATGGCTACACCTTC; CDR3 protein: CASSHTGIDYGYTF; J gene: TRBJ1-2; clone size: -; V gene: TRBV10-2; D gene: -
CDR3 DNA: TGTGCCAGCAGCCAAGGGTACGGGACAGGGAGTGCCGGGGAGCTGTTTTTT; CDR3 protein: CASSQGYGTGSAGELFF; J gene: TRBJ2-2; clone size: -; V gene: TRBV14; D gene: TRBD1
CDR3 DNA: TGTGCCAGCAGTTTATTTCTCGGGGGGGCCTTGGGTGAGCAGTTCTTC; CDR3 protein: CASSLFLGGALGEQFF; J gene: TRBJ2-1; clone size: -; V gene: TRBV28; D gene: TRBD2
CDR3 DNA: TGTGCCAGCAGCTTGGGGCGCGGGGGACCGGATACGCAGTATTTT; CDR3 protein: CASSLGRGGPDTQYF; J gene: TRBJ2-3; clone size: -; V gene: TRBV5-4; D gene: TRBD2
CDR3 DNA: TGTGCCAGCAGCTTAGTGGCTAGTACCTACGAGCAGTACTTC; CDR3 protein: CASSLVASTYEQYF; J gene: TRBJ2-7; clone size: -; V gene: TRBV7-8; D gene: -
CDR3 DNA: TGTGCCAGCAGCCAGAGGGAGGGGGGCAATCAGCCCCAGCATTTT; CDR3 protein: CASSQREGGNQPQHF; J gene: TRBJ1-5; clone size: -; V gene: TRBV7-9; D gene: -
CDR3 DNA: TGTGCCAGCAGCCCCCGGGACAGCTACGCCTGGGAGCTGTTTTTT; CDR3 protein: CASSPRDSYAWELFF; J gene: TRBJ2-2; clone size: few; V gene: TRBV7-8; D gene: TRBD1
CDR3 DNA: TGTGCCAGCAGCTTGCGACAGGGCGTTGGTTACGCCTATGGCTACACCTTC; CDR3 protein: CASSLRQGVGYAYGYTF; J gene: TRBJ1-2; clone size: -; V gene: TRBV5-5; D gene: TRBD1
CDR3 DNA: TGTGCCAGCAGCACGACAGGTTCAACTAACTATGGCTACACCTTC; CDR3 protein: CASSTTGSTNYGYTF; J gene: TRBJ1-2; clone size: -; V gene: TRBV11-2; D gene: -
CDR3 DNA: TGCAGCGTTGAAAAGGGGGCAGGTACGCAGTATTTT; CDR3 protein: CSVEKGAGTQYF; J gene: TRBJ2-3; clone size: -; V gene: TRBV29-1; D gene: TRBD1
CDR3 DNA: TGTGCCATGGGTCGCGGCATCGAGAACACTGAAGCTTTCTTT; CDR3 protein: CAMGRGIENTEAFF; J gene: TRBJ1-1; clone size: few; V gene: TRBV6-1; D gene: -
CDR3 DNA: TGCAGCGTTGAAGTGCATTCTGGGAGGTCTCGGAAACACAACACTGAAGCTTTCTTT; CDR3 protein: CSVEVHSGRSRKHNTEAFF; J gene: TRBJ1-1; clone size: few; V gene: TRBV29-1; D gene: -
CDR3 DNA: TGTGCCCAAAGTGAAGCACCGTCCTACGAGCAGTACTTC; CDR3 protein: CAQSEAPSYEQYF; J gene: TRBJ2-7; clone size: -; V gene: TRBV10-3; D gene: -
CDR3 DNA: TGTGCCAGCAGTTACTACGGGGCCAGGGGGGTAGGTGAGCAGTACTTC; CDR3 protein: CASSYYGARGVGEQYF; J gene: TRBJ2-7; clone size: -; V gene: TRBV6-5; D gene: -
CDR3 DNA: TGTGCCAGCAGTTTAGTCGGGACAGAACTCTATGGCTACACCTTC; CDR3 protein: CASSLVGTELYGYTF; J gene: TRBJ1-2; clone size: -; V gene: TRBV6-1; D gene: TRBD1
CDR3 DNA: TGTGCCAGCAGTTACCCGGGGGTCCCTGAAGCTTTCTTT; CDR3 protein: CASSYPGVPEAFF; J gene: TRBJ1-1; clone size: -; V gene: TRBV6-5; D gene: -
CDR3 DNA: TGTGCCAGCAGCCTACGCTTTGCGGCGTACGAGCAGTACTTC; CDR3 protein: CASSLRFAAYEQYF; J gene: TRBJ2-7; clone size: once; V gene: TRBV27; D gene: -
CDR3 DNA: TGTGCCAGCACCCGGGACAGGGGGCTCGGCTACACCTTC; CDR3 protein: CASTRDRGLGYTF; J gene: TRBJ1-2; clone size: -; V gene: TRBV6-1; D gene: TRBD1
CDR3 DNA: TGTGCCAGCAGTACCGGGACTAGCTCCTACAATGAGCAGTTCTTC; CDR3 protein: CASSTGTSSYNEQFF; J gene: TRBJ2-1; clone size: -; V gene: TRBV5-6; D gene: TRBD2
CDR3 DNA: TGTGCCAGCTCACCATCCCCAGGGGGCGTTGGCTACACCTTC; CDR3 protein: CASSPSPGGVGYTF; J gene: TRBJ1-2; clone size: -; V gene: TRBV18; D gene: TRBD1
CDR3 DNA: TGTGCCAGCAGTGACAGGGGTAACTATGGCTACACCTTC; CDR3 protein: CASSDRGNYGYTF; J gene: TRBJ1-2; clone size: -; V gene: TRBV27; D gene: TRBD1
CDR3 DNA: TGTGCCAGCAGCTCGAGGACAGCAGATACGCAGTATTTT; CDR3 protein: CASSSRTADTQYF; J gene: TRBJ2-3; clone size: once; V gene: TRBV5-4; D gene: -
CDR3 DNA: TGTGCCAGCAGCTTGGGCGGGCGTTACAATGAGCAGTTCTTC; CDR3 protein: CASSLGGRYNEQFF; J gene: TRBJ2-1; clone size: -; V gene: TRBV11-2; D gene: -
CDR3 DNA: TGTGCCAGCAGCCTCCGGGAAAATGATGGCTACACCTTC; CDR3 protein: CASSLRENDGYTF; J gene: TRBJ1-2; clone size: few; V gene: TRBV7-9; D gene: -
CDR3 DNA: TGTGCCAGCAGCTTGATTTCGACAGATACGCAGTATTTT; CDR3 protein: CASSLISTDTQYF; J gene: TRBJ2-3; clone size: -; V gene: TRBV5-6; D gene: -
CDR3 DNA: TGTGCCAGTAGTTGGACTAGCTCCTACAATGAGCAGTTCTTC; CDR3 protein: CASSWTSSYNEQFF; J gene: TRBJ2-1; clone size: few; V gene: TRBV19; D gene: TRBD2
CDR3 DNA: TGTGCCAGCTCACCACCGAGTCAGGCTGGAAACACCATATATTTT; CDR3 protein: CASSPPSQAGNTIYF; J gene: TRBJ1-3; clone size: -; V gene: TRBV18; D gene: -
CDR3 DNA: TGTGCCAGCAGCTCATTGACAGGGGTTGCCGTGGGGGATACGCAGTATTTT; CDR3 protein: CASSSLTGVAVGDTQYF; J gene: TRBJ2-3; clone size: -; V gene: TRBV5-6; D gene: TRBD1
CDR3 DNA: TGTGCCAGCAGTCCTCTAGCGAATATAGACTACGAGCAGTACTTC; CDR3 protein: CASSPLANIDYEQYF; J gene: TRBJ2-7; clone size: few; V gene: TRBV5-5; D gene: -
CDR3 DNA: TGTGCCAGTACCGGCGGGAGGAGGGAGACCCAGTACTTC; CDR3 protein: CASTGGRRETQYF; J gene: TRBJ2-5; clone size: -; V gene: TRBV6-5; D gene: TRBD2
CDR3 DNA: TGTGCCAGCAGCATTGGGGCAGGGACTTCCTATGGCTACACCTTC; CDR3 protein: CASSIGAGTSYGYTF; J gene: TRBJ1-2; clone size: -; V gene: TRBV11-2; D gene: -
CDR3 DNA: TGTGCCAGCAGCTTGAGAGGGCGGGGGCTCCCAGATACGCAGTATTTT; CDR3 protein: CASSLRGRGLPDTQYF; J gene: TRBJ2-3; clone size: -; V gene: TRBV7-9; D gene: -
CDR3 DNA: TGCGCCAGCAGCCAAGAAGGCCAGGGGAACACTGAAGCTTTCTTT; CDR3 protein: CASSQEGQGNTEAFF; J gene: TRBJ1-1; clone size: -; V gene: TRBV4-3; D gene: -
CDR3 DNA: TGTGCCAGCACCTCCTCCCGGGACAGGGTCTCCTACGAGCAGTACTTC; CDR3 protein: CASTSSRDRVSYEQYF; J gene: TRBJ2-7; clone size: -; V gene: TRBV28; D gene: TRBD1
CDR3 DNA: TGTGCCAGCAGCTTGGAATTAGCGGGAGCCGAGCAGTACTTC; CDR3 protein: CASSLELAGAEQYF; J gene: TRBJ2-7; clone size: once; V gene: TRBV5-4; D gene: TRBD2